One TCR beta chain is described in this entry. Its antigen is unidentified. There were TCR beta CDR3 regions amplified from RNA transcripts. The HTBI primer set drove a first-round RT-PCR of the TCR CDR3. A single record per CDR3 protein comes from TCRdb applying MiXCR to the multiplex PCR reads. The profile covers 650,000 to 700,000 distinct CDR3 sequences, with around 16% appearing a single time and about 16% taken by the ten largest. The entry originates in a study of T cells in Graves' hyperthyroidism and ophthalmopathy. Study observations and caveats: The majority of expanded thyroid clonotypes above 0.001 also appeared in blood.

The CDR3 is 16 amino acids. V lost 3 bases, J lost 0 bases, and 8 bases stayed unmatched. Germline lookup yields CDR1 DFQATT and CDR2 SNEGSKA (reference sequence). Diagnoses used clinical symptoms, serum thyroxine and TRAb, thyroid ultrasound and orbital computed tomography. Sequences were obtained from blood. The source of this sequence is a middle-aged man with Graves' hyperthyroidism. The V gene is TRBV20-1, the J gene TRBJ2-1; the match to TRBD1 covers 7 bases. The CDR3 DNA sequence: TGCAGTGCTAGGTCCCAACAGGGGAGCTCCTACAATGAGCAGTTCTTC. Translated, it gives CSARSQQGSSYNEQFF.